The source of this T cell receptor beta chain is a study of blood T cell repertoires in COVID-19. About the research overall: Donors in the United States, Italy and Spain gave samples during acute or convalescent COVID-19. T cells, B-cell-depleted T cells, or PBMCs supplied cDNA or gDNA.

The participants were between about 18 and 90 years old and came from some 25 US areas. Clinical history reported by participants formed the basis on which cohorts were assigned. The CDR3 has 15 amino acids. V shed 1 base and J 0 bases; nucleotides not matched to a gene: 2. The germline V gene has CDR1 MGHRA and CDR2 YSYEKL. Sequenced by immunoSEQ multiplex PCR; TCRdb stores in-frame clones only, minus some. The table has about 240,000 clones, roughly 89% seen once. The TCR was taken from a woman between 25 and 40 years old with acute COVID-19. Sequencing was carried out using PBMCs or T cells enriched from blood (not recorded which). This sequence joins TRBV4-1 and TRBJ1-1; 7 bases map to TRBD1. CDR3 nucleotide sequence: TGCGCCAGCAGCCAAGGAGGGGGCGTGAACACTGAAGCTTTCTTT. The encoded protein is CASSQGGGVNTEAFF.